This record covers a single TCR beta chain. Its antigen is unidentified. These data originate in a study of cytomegalovirus exposure and HLA in healthy donors. Whole-study results and caveats: Cytomegalovirus status was reportedly diagnosed by the classifier with high sensitivity and specificity. Investigators reported under 200 TCR beta chains as tied to cytomegalovirus. In a later analysis, TCR beta V- and J-gene trimming showed a link to a missense DCLRE1C variant.

The PCR employed 60 Vbeta primers together with 13 Jbeta primers. Assay used: immunoSEQ multiplex PCR; TCRdb lists only in-frame clones, some missing. The table has 110,000 or so clones, over 70% seen once. Trimming took 1 base from V and 5 from J, leaving 6 bases between them. CDR3 size: 13 residues. Germline values: CDR1 SGDLS, CDR2 YYNGEE. The source material was PBMCs. This chain joins TRBV9 and TRBJ2-2; D may be TRBD1 (6 bases). The clonotype was recovered from a woman in her 40s in good health and CMV-seropositive. DNA for the CDR3: TGTGCCAGCAGCGTACAGGGGACCGGGGAGCTGTTTTTT. Translated: CASSVQGTGELFF.